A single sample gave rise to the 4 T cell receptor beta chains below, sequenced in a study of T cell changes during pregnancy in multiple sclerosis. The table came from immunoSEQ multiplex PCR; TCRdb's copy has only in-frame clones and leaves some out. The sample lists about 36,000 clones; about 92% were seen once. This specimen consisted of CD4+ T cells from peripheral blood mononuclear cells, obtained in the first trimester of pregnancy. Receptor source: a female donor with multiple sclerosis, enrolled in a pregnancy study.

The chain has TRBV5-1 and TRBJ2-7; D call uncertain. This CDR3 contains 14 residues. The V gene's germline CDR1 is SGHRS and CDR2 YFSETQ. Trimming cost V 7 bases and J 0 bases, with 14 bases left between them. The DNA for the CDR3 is TGCGCCAGCCGCGGCCACGGTAGCTCCTACGAGCAGTACTTC. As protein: CASRGHGSSYEQYF.

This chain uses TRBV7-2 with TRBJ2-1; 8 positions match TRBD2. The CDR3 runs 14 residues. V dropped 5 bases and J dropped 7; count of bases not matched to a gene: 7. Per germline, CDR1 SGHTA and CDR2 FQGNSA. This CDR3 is CASSLGLATNEQFF. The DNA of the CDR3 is TGTGCCAGCAGCCTAGGACTAGCTACTAATGAGCAGTTCTTC.

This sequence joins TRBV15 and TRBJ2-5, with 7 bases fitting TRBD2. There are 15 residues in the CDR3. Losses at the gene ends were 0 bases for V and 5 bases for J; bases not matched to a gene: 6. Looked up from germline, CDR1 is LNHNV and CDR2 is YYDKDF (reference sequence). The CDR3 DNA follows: TGTGCCACCAGCAGAGAAGACGGGGGGTCGGAGACCCAGTACTTC. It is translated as CATSREDGGSETQYF.

This chain's CDR3 is CASSQTPGETQYF. CDR3 DNA sequence: TGTGCCAGCAGCCAGACCCCGGGAGAGACCCAGTACTTC. This sequence joins TRBV7-9 and TRBJ2-5; D uncertain. The germline V gene has CDR1 SEHNR and CDR2 FQNEAQ (reference sequence). Trimming pared 5 bases from V and 4 bases from J, leaving 11 bases between. This CDR3 is 13 amino acids long.